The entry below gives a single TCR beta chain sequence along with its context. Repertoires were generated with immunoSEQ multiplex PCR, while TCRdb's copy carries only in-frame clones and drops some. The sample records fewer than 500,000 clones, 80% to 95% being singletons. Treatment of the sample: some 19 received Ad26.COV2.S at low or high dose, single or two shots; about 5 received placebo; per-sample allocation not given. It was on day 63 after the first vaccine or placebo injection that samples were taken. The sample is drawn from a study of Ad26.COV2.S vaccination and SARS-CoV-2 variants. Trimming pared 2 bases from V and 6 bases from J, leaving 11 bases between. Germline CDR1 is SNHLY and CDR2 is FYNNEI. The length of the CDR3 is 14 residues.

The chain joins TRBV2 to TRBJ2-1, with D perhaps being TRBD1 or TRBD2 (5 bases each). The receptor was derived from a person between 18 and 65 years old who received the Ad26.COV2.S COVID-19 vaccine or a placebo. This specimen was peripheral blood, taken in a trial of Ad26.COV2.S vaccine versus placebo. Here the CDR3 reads CASSEFRAGNEQFF. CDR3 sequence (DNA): TGTGCCAGCAGTGAATTCAGGGCGGGCAATGAGCAGTTCTTC. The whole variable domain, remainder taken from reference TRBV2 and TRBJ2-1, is EPEVTQTPSHQVTQMGQEVILRCVPISNHLYFYWYRQILGQKVEFLVSFYNNEISEKSEIFDDQFSVERPDGSNFTLKIRSTKLEDSAMYFCASSEFRAGNEQFFGPGTRLTVL.